The next 29 T cell receptor beta chains were all read from a single sample in a study of blood T cell repertoires in COVID-19. Only in-frame clones appear in the TCRdb table, and some are missing; sequencing was by immunoSEQ multiplex PCR. The sample holds about 150,000 clones, approximately 88% seen once. Sequencing was carried out using PBMCs or T cells enriched from blood (not recorded which). The receptor source for this set is a man between 65 and 79 years old who had been exposed to COVID-19.

V usage is TRBV7-6 and J usage is TRBJ1-1, with D perhaps TRBD1 (5 bases). CDR1 SGHVS and CDR2 FNYEAQ come from the germline V gene. This CDR3 contains 16 residues. The V end lost 7 bases, the J end lost 1 base, and 19 bases lay between the germline ends. CDR3 amino acids: CASNRLGDEANTEAFF. CDR3 sequence (DNA): TGTGCCAGCAACCGTTTAGGGGATGAGGCGAACACTGAAGCTTTCTTT.

The V call is TRBV5-1, the J call TRBJ1-1; possibly TRBD1 for D (6 bases). CDR1 and CDR2 from the germline V gene are SGHRS and YFSETQ. The ends were cut back, 2 bases at V and 6 bases at J, with 11 bases in the middle. The CDR3 is 13 residues long. CDR3 sequence: CASSLSRGAEAFF. Written as DNA, the CDR3 is TGCGCCAGCAGCTTAAGCAGGGGCGCTGAAGCTTTCTTT.

This clone has a handful of counts. CDR3 region: CAWSVGQGMHGYTF. CDR3 sequence (DNA): TGTGCCTGGAGTGTCGGACAGGGGATGCATGGCTACACCTTC. The chain joins TRBV30 to TRBJ1-2, with TRBD1 matching 9 bases. Trimming took 0 bases from V and 6 from J; bases not matched to a gene: 5. The germline CDR1 and CDR2 sequences are GTSNPN and SVGIG (reference sequence). CDR3 length: 14 residues.

This chain links TRBV4-1 with TRBJ2-1; D unclear. Germline CDR1 reads MGHRA; CDR2 reads YSYEKL. V was trimmed by 0 bases and J by 0 bases, leaving 6 bases between them. CDR3 length: 15 amino acids. The DNA of the CDR3 is TGCGCCAGCAGCCAAGACCGACTCTCCTACAATGAGCAGTTCTTC. It specifies CASSQDRLSYNEQFF.

J is TRBJ2-2 and V is TRBV19; 11 nucleotides line up with TRBD2. V lost 5 bases to trimming and J lost 4 bases; unmatched junction nucleotides: 21. The CDR3 is made up of 21 amino acids. CDR1 is LNHDA and CDR2 is SQIVND in the germline V gene (reference sequence). The CDR3 DNA reads TGTGCCAGTAGTGGGTCGGCTAGCGGGAGGTACCACCCTATGGGCACCGGGGAGCTGTTTTTT. As protein: CASSGSASGRYHPMGTGELFF.

This sequence joins TRBV27 and TRBJ2-7; 8 nucleotides align to TRBD1. The J segment lost 3 bases and the V segment lost 5 bases, leaving 9 bases of the junction unmatched. The germline gives CDR1 MNHEY, CDR2 SMNVEV (reference sequence). The CDR3 sequence is 15 residues long. Here the CDR3 reads CASSPRTGSLYEQYF. CDR3 DNA sequence: TGTGCCAGCAGTCCGAGGACAGGGTCCCTCTACGAGCAGTACTTC.

This clone was counted once. The gene calls are TRBV19 and TRBJ2-5; D might be TRBD2 (6 bases). Trimming took 2 bases from V and 0 from J, leaving 10 bases between them. The germline CDR1 and CDR2 sequences are LNHDA and SQIVND (reference sequence). The CDR3 contains 15 residues. This CDR3 is CASSIRAGNQETQYF. The CDR3 DNA is TGTGCCAGTAGTATAAGGGCGGGGAACCAAGAGACCCAGTACTTC.

The rearrangement joins TRBV5-4 to TRBJ1-3, with D possibly matching TRBD1 (6 bases). Trimming stripped 2 bases from V and 7 bases from J, with 10 bases between. Germline V gene lookup returns CDR1 SGHNT and CDR2 YYREEE (reference sequence). This CDR3 comprises 13 residues. CDR3 DNA sequence: TGTGCCAGCAGCTTTAACAGGGCTAACACCATATATTTT. It is translated as CASSFNRANTIYF.

This clone was recorded once. The chain combines TRBV6-5 with TRBJ2-3, with 7 positions matching TRBD2. The CDR3 runs 13 residues. J gave up 6 bases and V 9 bases, and 9 bases lay outside the gene matches. In germline, CDR1 is MNHEY, CDR2 SVGAGI. This CDR3 reads CARGAGGRDTQYF. The CDR3 DNA sequence: TGTGCCAGGGGAGCCGGGGGGAGGGATACGCAGTATTTT.

J is TRBJ2-7 and V is TRBV5-5, with D uncertain. Germline V lookup: CDR1 SGHKS, CDR2 YYEKEE (reference sequence). This CDR3 has 15 amino acids. The V end was cut by 6 bases, the J end by 2 bases, with 18 bases between. The CDR3 protein is CASNQFLVSTYEQYF. CDR3 nucleotide sequence: TGTGCCAGCAACCAATTTCTAGTTTCTACCTACGAGCAGTACTTC.

The CDR3 nucleotides are TGTGCCAGTAGTGTGAGGGGGTTTGAGACCCAGTACTTC. This encodes CASSVRGFETQYF. This chain joins TRBV19 and TRBJ2-5; D is possibly TRBD1 (6 bases). Between the trimmed V and J ends, which lost 5 bases and 5 bases, there was a span of 12 bases. This CDR3 spans 13 amino acids. The germline gives CDR1 LNHDA, CDR2 SQIVND (reference sequence).

V and J are TRBV9 and TRBJ1-3, with 7 bases matching TRBD1. The CDR3 has 16 amino acids. After removal of 3 bases from V and 0 bases from J, the junction contained 6 bases not matched to a gene. The germline CDR1 and CDR2 sequences are SGDLS and YYNGEE. The CDR3, as DNA: TGTGCCAGCAGCGCAAGGACAGGCGTCTCTGGAAACACCATATATTTT. Protein: CASSARTGVSGNTIYF.

The rearrangement joins TRBV6-2 or TRBV6-3 to TRBJ2-5, with TRBD2 matching 7 bases. Germline lookup yields CDR1 MNHEY and CDR2 SVGEGT. This CDR3 has 14 amino acids. The V gene end was trimmed by 5 bases and the J gene end by 2 bases; junction bases not matched to a gene: 5. The CDR3 DNA reads as TGTGCCAGCAGTAGCAGGGACTATCAAGAGACCCAGTACTTC. It codes for CASSSRDYQETQYF.

The CDR3 nucleotides are TGCGCCAGCAGCCAAGATAGCGGTAGCGGGAGAGGGGCGGATACGCAGTATTTT. Translation: CASSQDSGSGRGADTQYF. The chain joins TRBV4-1 to TRBJ2-3; 9 bases map to TRBD2. The V segment lost 0 bases and the J segment 6 bases; nucleotides outside the gene matches: 13. Germline values: CDR1 MGHRA, CDR2 YSYEKL. This CDR3 is built from 18 residues.

V and J are TRBV6-5 and TRBJ2-7; weak D call: TRBD2 (6 bases). V dropped 0 bases and J dropped 2 bases, with 8 bases sitting between them. CDR3 size: 14 residues. The germline V gene encodes CDR1 MNHEY and CDR2 SVGAGI. The CDR3, as DNA: TGTGCCAGCAGTTACTCAAGGGAGGCCTACGAGCAGTACTTC. Amino acids: CASSYSREAYEQYF.

The chain couples TRBV19 to TRBJ2-7; D may be TRBD1 (7 bases). Trimming left V 10 bases short and J 6 bases short, with 19 bases between. CDR1 is LNHDA and CDR2 is SQIVND in the germline V gene (reference sequence). The CDR3 sequence is 13 residues long. The CDR3 nucleotides read TGTGCCACCCGCCCCAGGGGGGCCTCCGAGCAGTACTTC. Amino acids: CATRPRGASEQYF.

The V call is TRBV5-1, the J call TRBJ1-6; D is unclear. With 5 bases removed from V and 8 bases from J, the gap between germline ends came to 17 bases. The length of the CDR3 is 15 residues. The germline V gene has CDR1 SGHRS and CDR2 YFSETQ. This CDR3 reads CASSPDGQWDSPLHF. As DNA, the CDR3 is TGCGCCAGCAGTCCCGATGGGCAGTGGGATTCACCCCTCCACTTT.

This clone was observed a single time. The chain couples TRBV7-2 to TRBJ2-3; 7 nucleotides agree with TRBD2. The V segment lost 8 bases and the J segment 5 bases; nucleotides outside the gene matches: 10. Germline values: CDR1 SGHTA, CDR2 FQGNSA. The CDR3 has 14 residues. In DNA, the CDR3 is TGTGCCAGCTCCGGGAGGAGGCTGGGAGATACGCAGTATTTT. Its translation: CASSGRRLGDTQYF.

This clone was seen a single time. The chain recombines TRBV7-2 with TRBJ2-2; D is perhaps TRBD2 (6 bases). This CDR3 has 15 amino acids. Germline V gene lookup returns CDR1 SGHTA and CDR2 FQGNSA. Trimming pared 1 base from V and 4 bases from J, leaving 10 bases between. The CDR3 loop reads CASSLGGMGTGELFF. The CDR3 nucleotides read TGTGCCAGCAGCTTAGGCGGGATGGGCACCGGGGAGCTGTTTTTT.

The count of this clone is one. The genes are TRBV27 and TRBJ1-1; D remains unclear. Trimming took 8 bases from V and 1 from J, leaving 14 bases between them. The CDR3 runs to 14 residues. Per the germline V gene, CDR1 is MNHEY and CDR2 is SMNVEV (reference sequence). The CDR3 loop is CASRFRLGNTEAFF. The CDR3 region has the DNA TGTGCCAGCCGATTTCGACTAGGGAACACTGAAGCTTTCTTT.

The rearrangement uses TRBV20-1 and TRBJ2-7; no clear D. The CDR3 is made up of 11 amino acids. V was cut by 2 bases and J by 2 bases, with 4 bases left in between. The V gene's germline CDR1 is DFQATT and CDR2 SNEGSKA (reference sequence). The DNA of the CDR3 is TGCAGTGCTAGAACAACCTACGAGCAGTACTTC. Amino acids: CSARTTYEQYF.

The chain recombines TRBV7-6 with TRBJ1-2; 7 positions agree with TRBD1. Looked up from germline, CDR1 is SGHVS and CDR2 is FNYEAQ. V dropped 5 bases and J dropped 6; count of bases not matched to a gene: 12. There are 15 residues in the CDR3. The chain's CDR3 is CASSPRTGQINGYTF. The CDR3 DNA is TGTGCCAGCAGCCCAAGGACGGGACAGATAAATGGCTACACCTTC.

This chain uses TRBV2 with TRBJ1-2; D is unresolved. Per germline, CDR1 SNHLY and CDR2 FYNNEI. This CDR3 has 13 amino acids. V lost 1 base, J lost 8 bases, and 11 bases lay in between. The CDR3 protein is CASSEGLSSGYTF. In nucleotides, the CDR3 is TGTGCCAGCAGTGAAGGCCTATCGAGCGGCTACACCTTC.

This clone came up once. The chain carries TRBV9 and TRBJ2-1; 9 positions agree with TRBD2. Unmatched junction bases numbered 2, after V lost 3 bases and J lost 1 base. The length of the CDR3 is 15 residues. CDR1 and CDR2 from the germline V gene are SGDLS and YYNGEE. This CDR3 is CASSGGRGSYNEQFF. Written as DNA, the CDR3 is TGTGCCAGCAGCGGCGGGAGGGGGTCCTACAATGAGCAGTTCTTC.

The chain couples TRBV3-1 (or the pseudogene TRBV3-2) to TRBJ1-3; tentative D call: TRBD1 (6 bases). With 2 bases removed from V and 7 bases from J, the gap between germline ends came to 27 bases. This CDR3 has 19 amino acids. CDR1 and CDR2 (germline): LGHDT, YNNKEL (reference sequence). CDR3 sequence: CASSQSSPGTTRGYNTIYF. The CDR3 DNA sequence: TGTGCCAGCAGCCAAAGTTCTCCCGGGACAACAAGAGGGTATAACACCATATATTTT.

The chain uses TRBV6-2 or TRBV6-3 and TRBJ1-2; the D gene is possibly TRBD1 (5 bases). Germline assignment: CDR1 MNHEY and CDR2 SVGEGT. CDR3 length equals 13 residues. With 0 bases removed from V and 7 bases from J, the gap between germline ends came to 9 bases. CDR3: CASSYSGTAGYTF. CDR3 DNA: TGTGCCAGCAGTTACTCGGGGACTGCTGGCTACACCTTC.

Details on this clone: Distinct nucleotide sequences in the sample also encode this CDR3. The chain joins TRBV27 to TRBJ2-2; 8 bases are shared with TRBD1. This CDR3 region has 14 residues. Per germline, CDR1 MNHEY and CDR2 SMNVEV (reference sequence). The V segment lost 6 bases and the J segment 0 bases; nucleotides outside the gene matches: 0. CDR3 protein: CASRGQANTGELFF. DNA of the CDR3: TGTGCCAGCAGGGGACAGGCGAACACCGGGGAGCTGTTTTTT.

The gene calls are TRBV29-1 and TRBJ1-2; TRBD1 is a possible D gene (6 bases). The V gene lost 7 bases and the J gene lost 0 bases, with 12 bases spanning the gap. CDR1 is SQVTM and CDR2 is ANQGSEA in the germline V gene. The CDR3 spans 13 residues. The DNA for the CDR3 is TGCAGCGCTACAGGGCCGGCTAACTATGGCTACACCTTC. This gives the protein CSATGPANYGYTF.

The chain is built from TRBV5-5 and TRBJ2-7; possibly TRBD2 for D (6 bases). The CDR3 is 16 residues long. Trimming stripped 6 bases from V and 5 bases from J, with 24 bases between. Germline-derived CDR1 and CDR2 are SGHKS and YYEKEE (reference sequence). The CDR3 loop is CASTDSLTGSSDEQYF. Written as DNA, the CDR3 is TGTGCCAGCACCGACAGCTTAACCGGGAGCAGCGACGAGCAGTACTTC.